Described below is a single T cell receptor (beta chain) sequence and its context. The data stem from a study of blood T cell repertoires in COVID-19. Study context: Samples came from the United States, Italy and Spain, spanning acute and convalescent COVID-19. PBMCs, B-cell-depleted T cells, or T cells provided the cDNA or gDNA that made up the material.

As processed by the authors: Reference gene primer amplification gave nucleated cell count estimates. Profiled with immunoSEQ multiplex PCR; TCRdb holds only in-frame clones, not every one. The V and J calls and the clone size are those of that table, but D and trimming were determined from the DNA. Of approximately 230,000 clones in the sample, roughly four fifths are singletons; the top ten hold roughly 10%. Trimming removed 0 bases from V and 0 bases from J, with 11 bases in between. The CDR3 has 16 amino acids. Per germline, CDR1 MGHRA and CDR2 YSYEKL. The genes are TRBV4-1 and TRBJ1-2; D is unresolved. The sequence was obtained from an elderly man with acute or convalescent COVID-19. Sequencing was carried out using peripheral blood. The CDR3 DNA follows: TGCGCCAGCAGCCAAGAGGGCGCTGCCCCTAACTATGGCTACACCTTC. Translating it yields CASSQEGAAPNYGYTF.